This TCR beta chain was captured in a study of T cells after yellow fever vaccination. In making TCR cDNA, 5'RACE template switching added a universal primer site and UMIs to it. TCRdb analysed the 5' RACE reads with MiXCR anew, one entry per CDR3 protein. The sample consists of a few hundred thousand distinct CDR3 sequences, roughly a fifth of them appearing once. Germline V gives CDR1 LNHDA, CDR2 SQIVND (reference sequence). V shed 7 bases and J 5 bases; nucleotides not matched to a gene: 7. The CDR3 totals 14 residues. This clonotype was seen a handful of times. Its antigen is currently unknown. Study-wide results and caveats: Overall, a small share of clonotypes was seen in both CD4 and CD8 compartments. FACS-sorted repertoires might harbor abundant contaminating clonotypes from the bulk population. At approximately 96% for CD4 and approximately 89% for CD8, most primary-vaccination clones showed up again after the booster.

The receptor's source is a man aged 30 to 45 who received the YFV17D yellow fever vaccine. This sample comprised PBMCs, obtained 15 days after the yellow fever booster vaccination. This rearrangement joins TRBV19 to TRBJ2-2, with TRBD1 matching 7 bases. The DNA of the CDR3 is TGTGCCAGTACCCCGGGACAGAAAACCGGGGAGCTGTTTTTT. It specifies CASTPGQKTGELFF. The variable domain in full, with the rest retrieved from reference TRBV19 and TRBJ2-2, is DGGITQSPKYLFRKEGQNVTLSCEQNLNHDAMYWYRQDPGQGLRLIYYSQIVNDFQKGDIAEGYSVSREKKESFPLTVTSAQKNPTAFYLCASTPGQKTGELFFGEGSRLTVL.